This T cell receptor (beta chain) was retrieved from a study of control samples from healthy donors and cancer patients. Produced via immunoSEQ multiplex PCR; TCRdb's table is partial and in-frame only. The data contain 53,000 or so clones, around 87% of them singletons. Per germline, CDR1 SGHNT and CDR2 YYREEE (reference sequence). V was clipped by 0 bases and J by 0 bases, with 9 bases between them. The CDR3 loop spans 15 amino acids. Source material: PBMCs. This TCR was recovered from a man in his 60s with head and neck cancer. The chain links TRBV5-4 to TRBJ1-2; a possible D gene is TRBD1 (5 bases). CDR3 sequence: CASSLGDRSNYGYTF. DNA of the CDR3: TGTGCCAGCAGCTTGGGGGACCGTTCTAACTATGGCTACACCTTC. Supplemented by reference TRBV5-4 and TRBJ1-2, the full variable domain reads ETGVTQSPTHLIKTRGQQVTLRCSSQSGHNTVSWYQQALGQGPQFIFQYYREEENGRGNFPPRFSGLQFPNYSSELNVNALELDDSALYLCASSLGDRSNYGYTFGSGTRLTVV.